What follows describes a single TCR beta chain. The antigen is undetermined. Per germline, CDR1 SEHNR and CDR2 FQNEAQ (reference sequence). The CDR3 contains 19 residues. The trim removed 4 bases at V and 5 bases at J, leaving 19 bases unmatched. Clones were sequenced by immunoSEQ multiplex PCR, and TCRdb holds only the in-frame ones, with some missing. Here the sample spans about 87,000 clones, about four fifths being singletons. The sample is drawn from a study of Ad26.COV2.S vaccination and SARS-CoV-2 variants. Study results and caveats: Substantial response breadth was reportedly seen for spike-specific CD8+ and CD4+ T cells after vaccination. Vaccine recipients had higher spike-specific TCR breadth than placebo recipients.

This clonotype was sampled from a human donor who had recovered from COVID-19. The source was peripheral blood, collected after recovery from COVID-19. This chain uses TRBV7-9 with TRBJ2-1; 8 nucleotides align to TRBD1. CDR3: CASSSLRTGYSEHNNEQFF. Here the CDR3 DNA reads TGTGCCAGCAGCTCCCTGAGGACAGGGTATAGCGAACATAACAATGAGCAGTTCTTC. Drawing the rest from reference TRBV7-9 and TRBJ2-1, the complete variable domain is DTGVSQNPRHKITKRGQNVTFRCDPISEHNRLYWYRQTLGQGPEFLTYFQNEAQLEKSRLLSDRFSAERPKGSFSTLEIQRTEQGDSAMYLCASSSLRTGYSEHNNEQFFGPGTRLTVL.